Sequencing of this T cell receptor (beta chain) was carried out in a study of blood T cells in healthy people across ages (dated by TCRdb to the mid-2010s). The study in broad terms: Template switching captured roughly one uniquely barcoded TCR beta cDNA molecule per two T cells in model experiments. Two additional independent replicas of 1 million unique cDNA reads from the same blood draw were analyzed for two donors (one aged 18 to 29 and one aged 80 or older). The donors were split into four age groups: young (average around 17 years), middle-aged (39), aged (62) and long-lived (approximately 89). Donors of different ages were randomly distributed across sequencing lanes to avoid experimental bias. Age-related changes in TCR beta repertoire diversity were measured in the study by deep sequencing normalized with unique cDNA molecular identifiers. The full study reports these points: As age increased, observed TCR beta diversity per million T cells dropped in a roughly linear way, and a significant reduction was already evident by age about 40. Since profiling was done on bulk unsorted PBMCs, naive and antigen-experienced compartments could not be conclusively compared. The percentage of naive T cells measured by flow cytometry correlated strongly with observed TCR beta diversity. Because donor CMV infection status was unknown, age-related changes in expanded clonotypes were potentially confounded. Compared with the aged group, the long-lived group had more naive CD4+ T cells, fewer expanded clones and increased TCR diversity, a pattern suggesting age selection. Estimates of total diversity from one million sequenced T cells were regarded as lower bounds and underestimates.

The library was made by 5' RACE. The sample was run on an Illumina HiSeq 2500. A second PCR of about 6 to 11 cycles was performed with a sample-barcoded 5' primer and a J-beta primer mix. A template-switch 5' adaptor carrying 12 random nucleotides introduced a unique molecular identifier onto each TCR beta cDNA molecule. Each sample yielded at least 3 million CDR3-containing paired-end reads. All of the RNA was converted into first-strand cDNA using the Mint cDNA synthesis kit, with a TRBC-specific oligonucleotide serving as the primer. After uracil-DNA glycosylase treatment, a first 18-cycle PCR used universal primers M1SS and BC2_uni_R on all cDNA. Processing in the source paper ran as follows. For normalization, 1 million high-quality reads were randomly selected from each sample, with every read carrying a distinct molecular identifier. Instead of being binned into consensus sequences, reads with shared molecular identifiers were discarded. MiTCR, run with a Q25 quality threshold and the strictest error-elimination algorithm, handled CDR3 identification, clonotype clustering and error correction. Lower-bound total TCR beta diversity was estimated with a nonparametric unseen species model using Euler transformation. TCRdb reprocessed the public reads (quality trimming at Q25 with fastp, clone calling with MiXCR) and kept in-frame beta chains. Rows are combined by CDR3 protein, so each entry shows the most common genes and DNA. In this record, the V and J calls reflect TCRdb's handling and not the investigators' own analysis. This sample comprises about 620,000 distinct CDR3 sequences, 52% of them detected only once. The top ten clones comprise 13% of the sample.

Looking up the germline V gene (reference sequence) yields CDR1 LGHDT and CDR2 YNNKEL. Trimming at the junction amounts to 0 bases on V and 6 bases on J, and the germline ends lie 14 bases apart. Inclusive of the bounding cysteine and phenylalanine, the CDR3 is 16 residues long. Here the CDR3 DNA is all that survives: 48 bases in frame from base 1. The donors were some 36 Caucasian individuals from Russia, aged roughly 6 to 100 years, who were systemically healthy. Each donor gave 8 to 10 milliliters of peripheral blood, collected into EDTA-treated Vacutainer tubes. Ficoll-Paque density-gradient centrifugation was used to isolate PBMCs, with at least 7 million per sample. Trizol reagent was used to extract total RNA from PBMCs, with at least 5 micrograms per sample. For every donor, flow cytometry on a PBMC aliquot measured the percentage of naive CD45RAhigh/CD27high T cells. Details on this clonotype: Its antigen target is currently unknown. Base qualities were left out, and no much larger clone turns up one base away.

The sequence was obtained from an elderly woman in good health. The chain is encoded by TRBV3-1 joined to TRBJ1-4; the D gene assignment is ambiguous. The sample consisted of blood. This receptor has the CDR3 CASSQDSGAGDEKLFF. The nucleotide sequence reads TGTGCCAGCAGCCAAGATTCGGGCGCCGGAGATGAAAAACTGTTTTTT.